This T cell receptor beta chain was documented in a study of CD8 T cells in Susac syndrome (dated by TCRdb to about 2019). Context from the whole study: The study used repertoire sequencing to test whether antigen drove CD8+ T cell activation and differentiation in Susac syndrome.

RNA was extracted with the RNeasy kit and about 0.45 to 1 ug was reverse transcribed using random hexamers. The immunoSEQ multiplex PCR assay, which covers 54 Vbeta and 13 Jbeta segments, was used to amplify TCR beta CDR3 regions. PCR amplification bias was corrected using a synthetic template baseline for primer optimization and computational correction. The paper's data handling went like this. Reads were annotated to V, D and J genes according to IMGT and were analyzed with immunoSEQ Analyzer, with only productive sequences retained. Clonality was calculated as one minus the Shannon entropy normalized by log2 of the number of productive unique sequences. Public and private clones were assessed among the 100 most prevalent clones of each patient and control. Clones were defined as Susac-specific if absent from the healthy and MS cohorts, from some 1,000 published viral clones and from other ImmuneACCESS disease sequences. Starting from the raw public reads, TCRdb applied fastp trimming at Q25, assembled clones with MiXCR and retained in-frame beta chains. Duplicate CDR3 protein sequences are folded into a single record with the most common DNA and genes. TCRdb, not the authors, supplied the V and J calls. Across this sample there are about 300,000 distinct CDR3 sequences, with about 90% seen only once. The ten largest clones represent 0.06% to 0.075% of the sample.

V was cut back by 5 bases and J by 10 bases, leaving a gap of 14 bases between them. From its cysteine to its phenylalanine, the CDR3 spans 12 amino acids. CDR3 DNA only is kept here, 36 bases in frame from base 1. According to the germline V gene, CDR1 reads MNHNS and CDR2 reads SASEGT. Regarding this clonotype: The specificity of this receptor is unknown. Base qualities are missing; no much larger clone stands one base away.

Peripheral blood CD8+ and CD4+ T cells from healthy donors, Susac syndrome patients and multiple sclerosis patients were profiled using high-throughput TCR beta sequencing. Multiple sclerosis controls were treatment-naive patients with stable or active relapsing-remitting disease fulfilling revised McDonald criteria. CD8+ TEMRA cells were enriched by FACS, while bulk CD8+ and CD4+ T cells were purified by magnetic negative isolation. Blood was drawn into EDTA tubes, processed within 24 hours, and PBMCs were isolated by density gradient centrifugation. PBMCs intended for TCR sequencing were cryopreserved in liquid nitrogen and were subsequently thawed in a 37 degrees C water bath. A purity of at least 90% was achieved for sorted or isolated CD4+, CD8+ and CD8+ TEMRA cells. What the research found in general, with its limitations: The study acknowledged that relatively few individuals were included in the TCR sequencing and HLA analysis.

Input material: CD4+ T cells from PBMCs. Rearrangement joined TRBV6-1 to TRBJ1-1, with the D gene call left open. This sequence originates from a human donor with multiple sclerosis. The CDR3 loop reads CASSLGAIIAFF. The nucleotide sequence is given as TGTGCCAGCAGTTTAGGTGCTATCATAGCTTTCTTT.